This TCR beta chain was retrieved from a study of CD8 T cells in ankylosing spondylitis. As concerns this clonotype: Its matching antigen is unknown.

Notes on the study in general: Clones that were linked to disease were CD8+ and were relatively rare in peripheral blood. A number of the motif variants had already been described in reactive arthritis synovial fluid and blood. A motif in TCR beta, a set of 8 or 9 highly homologous variants, appeared characteristic of ankylosing spondylitis blood.

In germline, CDR1 is MNHEY, CDR2 SMNVEV (reference sequence). The CDR3 has 17 residues. V dropped 4 bases and J dropped 0 bases, with 16 bases sitting between them. Quantitative barcoded 5'-RACE was used to prepare TCR beta libraries. From the 5' RACE reads, TCRdb called clonotypes with MiXCR, one entry per CDR3 protein. This sample has over 700,000 distinct CDR3 sequences; 15% to 20% occur once, and the top ten carry under 20%. The sequenced sample consisted of blood, either unsorted or a sorted T cell fraction (not recorded which). The clonotype comes from a male donor with ankylosing spondylitis. This sequence joins TRBV27 and TRBJ2-4, with D uncertain. The CDR3, as DNA: TGTGCCAGCAGTTCCCGACTTTCGGAACTAGCCAAAAACATTCAGTACTTC. Translating it yields CASSSRLSELAKNIQYF.